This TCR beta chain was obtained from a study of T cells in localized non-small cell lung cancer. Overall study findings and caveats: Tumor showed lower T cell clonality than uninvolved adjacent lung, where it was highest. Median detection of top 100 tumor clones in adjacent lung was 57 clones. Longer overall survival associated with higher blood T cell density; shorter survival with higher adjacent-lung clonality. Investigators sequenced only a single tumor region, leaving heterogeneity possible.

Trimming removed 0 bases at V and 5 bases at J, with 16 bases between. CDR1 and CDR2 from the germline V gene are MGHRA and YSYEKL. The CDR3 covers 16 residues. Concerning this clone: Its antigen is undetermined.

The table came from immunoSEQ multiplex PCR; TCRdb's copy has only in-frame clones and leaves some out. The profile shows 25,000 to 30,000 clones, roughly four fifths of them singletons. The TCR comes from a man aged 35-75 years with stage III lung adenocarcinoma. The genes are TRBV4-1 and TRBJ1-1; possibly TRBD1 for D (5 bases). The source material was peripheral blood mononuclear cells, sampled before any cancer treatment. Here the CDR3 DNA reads TGCGCCAGCAGCCAAGAATGGAGCGGGGGTCGGACTGAAGCTTTCTTT. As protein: CASSQEWSGGRTEAFF.